This T cell receptor beta chain originates from a study of blood T cell repertoires in COVID-19. Study-level background: T cells, B-cell-depleted T cells, or PBMCs provided the cDNA or gDNA that served as material.

In the authors' methods: Counts of nucleated cells, estimated from reference gene primer amplification, were obtained. Measured with immunoSEQ multiplex PCR; TCRdb has only the in-frame clones, and not every one. V, J and clone size were drawn from that table, and D and trimming were deduced from the DNA. Here the sample spans 270,000 or so clones, approximately 80% being singletons. Germline V gives CDR1 MNHNY, CDR2 SVGAGI (reference sequence). The V and J ends lost 4 bases and 6 bases respectively, with 16 bases between them. The CDR3 length is 15 residues. This clone was observed a few times. The receptor was derived from a human donor in a cohort sampled during active COVID-19. Sequences were obtained from peripheral blood. The rearrangement joins TRBV6-6 to TRBJ1-5, with TRBD1 as a possible D gene (5 bases). This CDR3 is CASSSRGEVGQPQHF. The CDR3 DNA reads TGTGCCAGCAGTTCCCGGGGGGAGGTGGGTCAGCCCCAGCATTTT.